A single T cell receptor beta chain is shown here with its context. Its antigen is unknown. This sample stems from a study of tumor and adjacent non-tumor tissue in lung cancer. Findings and limits, study-wide: Compared with tumor, normal lung showed significantly lower TCR diversity. In normal lung, the top 100 clones were significantly more dominant than in tumor.

RNA was extracted from bulk tissue without any cell sorting. TCRbeta libraries were built with three rounds of nested PCR, modified from ARM-PCR. TCRdb called the multiplex PCR reads again in MiXCR, with one record for every CDR3 protein. Of about 70,000 distinct CDR3 sequences listed, 73% are singletons. The CDR3 runs to 15 residues. Per germline, CDR1 DFQATT and CDR2 SNEGSKA (reference sequence). V dropped 2 bases and J dropped 4; count of bases not matched to a gene: 11. Sequenced sample: lung tumor tissue. The origin of this receptor is a man in his 60s with non-small cell lung cancer. The chain uses TRBV20-1 and TRBJ2-7, with TRBD2 matching 7 bases. The CDR3 bases are TGCAGTGCTAGATTGGCGGGAGATCCGGAGTACGAGCAGTACTTC. The encoded protein is CSARLAGDPEYEQYF.